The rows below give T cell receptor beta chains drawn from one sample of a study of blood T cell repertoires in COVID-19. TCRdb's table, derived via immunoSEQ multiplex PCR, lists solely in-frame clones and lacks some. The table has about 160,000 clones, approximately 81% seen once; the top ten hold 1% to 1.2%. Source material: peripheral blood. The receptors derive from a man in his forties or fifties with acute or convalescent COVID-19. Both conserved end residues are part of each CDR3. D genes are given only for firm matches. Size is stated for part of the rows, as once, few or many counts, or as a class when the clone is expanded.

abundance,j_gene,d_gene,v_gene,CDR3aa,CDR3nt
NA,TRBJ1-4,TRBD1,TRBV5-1,CASSLEGQGFEKLFF,TGCGCCAGCAGCCTGGAGGGACAGGGCTTCGAAAAACTGTTTTTT
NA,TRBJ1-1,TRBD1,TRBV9,CASSVVTGGIEAFF,TGTGCCAGCAGCGTAGTGACAGGGGGCATTGAAGCTTTCTTT
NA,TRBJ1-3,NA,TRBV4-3,CASSQDGGSGNTIYF,TGCGCCAGCAGCCAGGACGGGGGTTCGGGAAACACCATATATTTT
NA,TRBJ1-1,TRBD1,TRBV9,CASSPWTGSNTEAFF,TGTGCCAGCAGCCCATGGACAGGATCGAACACTGAAGCTTTCTTT
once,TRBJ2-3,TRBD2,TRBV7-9,CASSPTLGLAGDTQYF,TGTGCCAGCAGCCCAACTTTGGGACTAGCGGGGGATACGCAGTATTTT
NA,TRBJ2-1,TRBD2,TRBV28,CASSSPGLTFNEQFF,TGTGCCAGCAGTTCTCCGGGACTAACCTTCAATGAGCAGTTCTTC
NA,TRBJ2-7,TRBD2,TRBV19,CATSNGGGTYEQYF,TGTGCCACCTCTAATGGGGGGGGAACCTACGAGCAGTACTTC
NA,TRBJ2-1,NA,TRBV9,CASSVVGLDEQFF,TGTGCCAGCAGCGTAGTAGGACTGGATGAGCAGTTCTTC
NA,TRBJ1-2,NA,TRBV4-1,CASSPQVEVNYGYTF,TGCGCCAGCAGCCCGCAGGTGGAGGTTAACTATGGCTACACCTTC
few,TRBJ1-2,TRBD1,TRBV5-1,CASSFRGQSNTYTF,TGCGCCAGCAGCTTCCGGGGACAGTCTAATACCTACACCTTC
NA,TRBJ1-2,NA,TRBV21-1,CASSKEGDWGYTF,TGTGCCAGCAGCAAAGAAGGGGATTGGGGCTACACCTTC
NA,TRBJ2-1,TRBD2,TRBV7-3,CASSSSGTYNEQFF,TGTGCCAGCAGTTCTAGCGGGACTTACAATGAGCAGTTCTTC
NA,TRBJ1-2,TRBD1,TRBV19,CATNPRQGTYGYTF,TGTGCCACGAACCCACGACAGGGGACCTATGGCTACACCTTC
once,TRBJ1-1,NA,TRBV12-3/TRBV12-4,CASSFGENTEAFF,TGTGCCAGCAGTTTTGGAGAGAACACTGAAGCTTTCTTT
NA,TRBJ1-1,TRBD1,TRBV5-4,CASSSQKPGQTNTEAFF,TGTGCCAGCAGTTCACAAAAGCCGGGACAGACGAACACTGAAGCTTTCTTT
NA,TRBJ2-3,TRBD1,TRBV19,CASSRGQREDTQYF,TGTGCCAGTAGTAGGGGACAGAGGGAGGATACGCAGTATTTT
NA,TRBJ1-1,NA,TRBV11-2,CASSLGVSGTEAFF,TGTGCCAGCAGCTTAGGGGTTAGCGGCACTGAAGCTTTCTTT
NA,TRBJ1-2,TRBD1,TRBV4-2,CASSHRDRPYGYTF,TGTGCCAGCAGCCACCGGGACAGACCCTATGGCTACACCTTC
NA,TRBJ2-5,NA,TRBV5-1,CASSLVADQETQYF,TGCGCCAGCAGCTTGGTGGCTGACCAAGAGACCCAGTACTTC
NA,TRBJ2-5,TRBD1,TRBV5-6,CATSRGQLQETQYF,TGTGCCACTTCAAGGGGACAGCTCCAAGAGACCCAGTACTTC
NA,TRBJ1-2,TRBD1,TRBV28,CASTLGQVFYGYTF,TGTGCCAGCACTCTAGGACAGGTCTTCTATGGCTACACCTTC
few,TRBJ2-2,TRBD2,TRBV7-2,CASSSSGGQNTGELFF,TGTGCCAGCAGCTCAAGCGGGGGCCAGAACACCGGGGAGCTGTTTTTT
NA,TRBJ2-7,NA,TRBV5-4,CASSLPSTGPYEQYF,TGTGCCAGCAGCCTCCCCTCGACAGGACCCTACGAGCAGTACTTC
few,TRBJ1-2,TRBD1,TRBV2,CASVVDRGSYGYTF,TGTGCCAGCGTGGTGGACAGGGGCTCCTATGGCTACACCTTC
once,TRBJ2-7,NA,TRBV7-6,CASSLEYGRASYEQYF,TGTGCCAGCAGCTTAGAGTACGGCAGGGCGAGCTACGAGCAGTACTTC
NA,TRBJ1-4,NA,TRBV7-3,CASSPTGGIGEKLFF,TGTGCCAGCAGCCCGACGGGGGGTATCGGTGAAAAACTGTTTTTT
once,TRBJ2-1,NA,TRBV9,CASSPVPGGQGREQFF,TGTGCCAGCAGCCCTGTCCCGGGGGGCCAGGGACGTGAGCAGTTCTTC
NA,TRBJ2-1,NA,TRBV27,CASSFSNNEQFF,TGTGCCAGCAGTTTCTCTAACAATGAGCAGTTCTTC
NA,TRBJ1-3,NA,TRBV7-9,CASRGESGNTIYF,TGTGCCAGCAGAGGAGAGTCTGGAAACACCATATATTTT
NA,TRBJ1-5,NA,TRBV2,CASSEARGNNQPQHF,TGTGCCAGCAGTGAAGCGCGGGGGAACAATCAGCCCCAGCATTTT
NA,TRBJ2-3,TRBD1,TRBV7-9,CASRSLGQGVTDTQYF,TGTGCCAGCAGATCTCTGGGACAGGGTGTCACAGATACGCAGTATTTT
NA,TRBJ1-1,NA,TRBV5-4,CASSRRMGSEGAAFF,TGTGCCAGCAGCCGGAGAATGGGGAGTGAGGGTGCAGCTTTCTTT
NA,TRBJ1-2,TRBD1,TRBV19,CASSRLDRAGDGYTF,TGTGCCAGTAGTCGTTTGGACAGGGCAGGTGACGGCTACACCTTC
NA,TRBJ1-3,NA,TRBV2,CASSKDTGNTIYF,TGTGCCAGCAGTAAAGACACTGGAAACACCATATATTTT
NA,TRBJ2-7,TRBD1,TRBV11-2,CASSSGTGFNEQYF,TGTGCCAGCAGCTCGGGGACAGGGTTCAACGAGCAGTACTTC
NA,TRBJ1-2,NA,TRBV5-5,CASSLRGDSYGYTF,TGTGCCAGCAGCTTGCGGGGTGATAGCTATGGCTACACCTTC
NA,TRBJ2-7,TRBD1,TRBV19,CASSIDGQASYEQYF,TGTGCCAGTAGTATTGATGGACAGGCCTCCTACGAGCAGTACTTC
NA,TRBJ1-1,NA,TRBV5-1,CASSLWQVGTEAFF,TGCGCCAGCAGCTTGTGGCAGGTAGGCACTGAAGCTTTCTTT
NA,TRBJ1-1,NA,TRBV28,CASSLGGAQFTEAFF,TGTGCCAGCAGTTTGGGGGGGGCGCAATTCACTGAAGCTTTCTTT
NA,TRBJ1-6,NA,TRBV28,CASSLNGGKGSPLHF,TGTGCCAGCAGTTTAAATGGAGGGAAAGGTTCACCCCTCCACTTT
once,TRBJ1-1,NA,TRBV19,CASSEQGQFLGAFF,TGTGCCAGTAGTGAACAGGGCCAATTCCTTGGGGCTTTCTTT
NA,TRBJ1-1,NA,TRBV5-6,CASRSTPNTEAFF,TGTGCCAGCAGATCGACACCTAACACTGAAGCTTTCTTT
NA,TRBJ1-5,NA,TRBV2,CASRGLEYSNQPQHF,TGTGCCAGCAGGGGACTAGAGTATAGCAATCAGCCCCAGCATTTT
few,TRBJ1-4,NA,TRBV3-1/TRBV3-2,CASSQAGKLFF,TGTGCCAGCAGCCAAGCAGGGAAACTGTTTTTT
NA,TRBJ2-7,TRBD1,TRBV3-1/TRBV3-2,CASSSGTGSYEQYF,TGTGCCAGCAGCTCCGGGACAGGGTCCTACGAGCAGTACTTC
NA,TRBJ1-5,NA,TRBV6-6,CASSYSMRDPPQHF,TGTGCCAGCAGTTACTCGATGCGGGATCCGCCCCAGCATTTT
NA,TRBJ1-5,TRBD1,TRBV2,CASSGQGELSQHF,TGTGCCAGCAGTGGACAGGGGGAATTGTCCCAGCATTTT
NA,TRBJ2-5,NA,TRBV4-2,CASSQGSGGGQETQYF,TGTGCCAGCAGCCAAGGGTCAGGGGGAGGCCAAGAGACCCAGTACTTC